A single sample gave rise to the 23 T cell receptor beta chains below, sequenced in a study of vaccination and CD4 T cells after COVID-19. Treatment here: roughly 10-day PBMC culture with coronavirus spike peptide pools or control peptides (ViraFEST assay). Their cognate antigens are unknown. Scientists ran DNA taken from cultured CD4+ T cells through the Oncomine TCR Beta short-read assay for sequencing. TCRdb analysed the PCR reads with MiXCR anew, one entry per CDR3 protein. The sample consists of more than 15,000 distinct CDR3 sequences, about 41% of them appearing once. Sequenced input: CD4+ T cells from blood, cultured in vitro. The source is a human donor who had recovered from COVID-19.

This clonotype occurred a few times. The V call is TRBV11-2, the J call TRBJ1-1, with 9 bases identical to TRBD1. The CDR3 totals 11 residues. The V gene end was trimmed by 5 bases and the J gene end by 13 bases; junction bases not matched to a gene: 5. Germline V CDR1 and CDR2: SGHAT, FQNNGV. This chain's CDR3 is CASSLQGASFF. The CDR3 bases are TGTGCCAGCAGCCTACAGGGGGCGAGTTTCTTT.

Points on this clonotype: Likely a read error: the CDR3 ends without its conserved phenylalanine or tryptophan. The V gene is TRBV24-1, the J gene TRBJ2-2; a weak D match, TRBD1 (5 bases). V lost 2 bases and J lost 4, with 10 bases in between. The CDR3 length is 15 residues. Germline V CDR1 and CDR2: KGHDR, SFDVKD. The CDR3 DNA is TGTGCCACCAGTGATTGGGGCTCCTCCACCGGGGAGCTGTTTTCT. Translated, it gives CATSDWGSSTGELFS.

This chain joins TRBV20-1 and TRBJ1-5, with 8 positions matching TRBD1. Germline V gene data show CDR1 as DFQATT and CDR2 as SNEGSKA (reference sequence). CDR3 length: 15 amino acids. Germline trimming cut 5 bases from V and 2 bases from J; bases unmatched to any gene: 8. The CDR3 here is CSAPTGGPGNQPQHF. Written as DNA, the CDR3 is TGCAGTGCTCCTACAGGGGGTCCTGGCAATCAGCCCCAGCATTTT.

The chain couples TRBV27 to TRBJ2-5; either TRBD1 or TRBD2 may supply D (5 bases each). V shed 3 bases and J shed 5 bases, with 16 bases lying between them. Germline V CDR1 and CDR2: MNHEY, SMNVEV (reference sequence). The CDR3 has 15 amino acids. The CDR3, as DNA: TGTGCCAGCAGTTTTTGGGACCGGGACGGGGAGACCCAGTACTTC. Encoded protein: CASSFWDRDGETQYF.

The gene calls are TRBV27 and TRBJ2-7, with 8 bases that match TRBD1. Trimming at V came to 7 bases and at J to 5 bases, leaving 7 bases not matched to a gene. The V gene's germline CDR1 is MNHEY and CDR2 SMNVEV (reference sequence). CDR3 length equals 13 residues. The CDR3 DNA follows: TGTGCCAGCAAGGACAGGGTAGTCGACGAGCAGTACTTC. Translated: CASKDRVVDEQYF.

The V call is TRBV5-1, the J call TRBJ1-1, with a weak D call TRBD1 (6 bases). Trimming stripped 3 bases from V and 2 bases from J, with 14 bases between. This CDR3 comprises 15 residues. Looked up from germline, CDR1 is SGHRS and CDR2 is YFSETQ. CDR3 sequence: CASSYGDRTNTEAFF. The CDR3 bases are TGCGCCAGCAGCTATGGAGACAGGACTAACACTGAAGCTTTCTTT.

This chain joins TRBV7-8 and TRBJ1-1; the D is unclear. This CDR3 has 13 residues. From germline, CDR1 is SGHVS and CDR2 FQNEAQ. The V gene lost 5 bases and the J gene lost 1 base, with 8 bases spanning the gap. The CDR3 protein is CASSPPGNTEAFF. DNA of the CDR3: TGTGCCAGCAGCCCCCCCGGGAACACTGAAGCTTTCTTT. The whole variable domain, remainder taken from reference TRBV7-8 and TRBJ1-1, is GAGVSQSPRYKVAKRGQDVALRCDPISGHVSLFWYQQALGQGPEFLTYFQNEAQLDKSGLPSDRFFAERPEGSVSTLKIQRTQQEDSAVYLCASSPPGNTEAFFGQGTRLTVV.

The chain joins TRBV20-1 to TRBJ2-7; 8 bases are shared with TRBD1. The germline gives CDR1 DFQATT, CDR2 SNEGSKA (reference sequence). The CDR3 has 14 residues. V lost 3 bases and J lost 2; bases outside the gene matches: 6. The CDR3 loop is CSASYGTGTYEQYF. CDR3 sequence (DNA): TGCAGTGCTAGTTACGGGACAGGAACCTACGAGCAGTACTTC.

The V and J genes are TRBV23-1 and TRBJ2-2; D gene unclear. TRBV23-1 qualifies as an ORF whose function is uncertain. CDR3 length equals 12 residues. Trimming took off 8 bases at V and 7 bases at J, with 11 bases between the two ends. The CDR3 here is CASVSGYGELFF. The DNA for the CDR3 is TGCGCCAGCGTAAGTGGGTACGGGGAGCTGTTTTTT.

This clonotype occurred a few times. The chain has TRBV10-3 and TRBJ1-5; 8 bases match TRBD1. This CDR3 comprises 16 residues. V lost 0 bases and J lost 9; bases outside the gene matches: 10. Germline V gene lookup returns CDR1 ENHRY and CDR2 SYGVKD. This CDR3 is CAISESGGQGGGPQHF. DNA for the CDR3: TGTGCCATCAGTGAGTCCGGCGGACAGGGAGGAGGGCCCCAGCATTTT.

The gene calls are TRBV7-2 and TRBJ1-2; 10 bases fit TRBD1. J lost 2 bases, V lost 3 bases, and 3 bases had no gene match. Germline V gene lookup returns CDR1 SGHTA and CDR2 FQGNSA. This CDR3 spans 15 amino acids. CDR3 nucleotide sequence: TGTGCCAGCAGCTTCCGGACAGGGGGAAACTATGGCTACACCTTC. Translating gives CASSFRTGGNYGYTF. The full variable domain, with the rest looked up from reference TRBV7-2 and TRBJ1-2, is GAGVSQSPSNKVTEKGKDVELRCDPISGHTALYWYRQSLGQGLEFLIYFQGNSAPDKSGLPSDRFSAERTGGSVSTLTIQRTQQEDSAVYLCASSFRTGGNYGYTFGSGTRLTVV.

In its sample, this clonotype is medium-sized. The chain carries TRBV7-2 and TRBJ2-3, with 7 bases fitting TRBD1. Germline values: CDR1 SGHTA, CDR2 FQGNSA. V shed 2 bases and J 2 bases; nucleotides not matched to a gene: 7. The CDR3 extends over 16 amino acids. This CDR3 reads CASSLPGTAFTDTQYF. CDR3 bases: TGTGCCAGCAGCTTACCGGGGACAGCTTTCACAGATACGCAGTATTTT.

The genes are TRBV29-1 and TRBJ1-2; D is uncertain. Looked up from germline, CDR1 is SQVTM and CDR2 is ANQGSEA. Trimming shortened V by 6 bases and J by 3 bases, and 2 bases separated the two germline ends. The CDR3 is made up of 9 amino acids. The CDR3 reads CSVDYGYTF. The CDR3 nucleotides read TGCAGCGTAGACTATGGCTACACCTTC. Together with reference TRBV29-1 and TRBJ1-2, the CDR3 gives the full variable domain: SAVISQKPSRDICQRGTSLTIQCQVDSQVTMMFWYRQQPGQSLTLIATANQGSEATYESGFVIDKFPISRPNLTFSTLTVSNMSPEDSSIYLCSVDYGYTFGSGTRLTVV.

The genes are TRBV4-2 and TRBJ1-6, with 10 bases identical to TRBD1. The CDR3 is 16 amino acids. CDR1 LGHNA and CDR2 YNFKEQ come from the germline V gene. J lost 8 bases, V lost 3 bases, and 7 bases had no gene match. The CDR3 reads CASSQTGTGAHSPLHF. CDR3 DNA sequence: TGTGCCAGCAGCCAGACCGGGACAGGGGCCCATTCACCCCTCCACTTT.

Note on this clonotype: Being one base from a much bigger clone, this may be a read error. The V and J genes are TRBV6-1 and TRBJ1-1, with D perhaps TRBD1 (5 bases). CDR3 size: 15 residues. Per the germline V gene, CDR1 is MNHNS and CDR2 is SASEGT. V lost 6 bases and J 1 base, leaving 15 bases between the germline ends. The CDR3 coding sequence is TGTGCCAGCAGACCGGGACTAACTAGGAACACTGAAGCTTTCTTT. Translation: CASRPGLTRNTEAFF.

This clonotype was counted between two and nine times. The chain carries TRBV7-9 and TRBJ2-1; TRBD2 might be the D (6 bases). There are 12 residues in the CDR3. The V end was cut by 11 bases, the J end by 6 bases, with 14 bases between. CDR1 and CDR2 (germline): SEHNR, FQNEAQ (reference sequence). The CDR3 coding sequence is TGTGCCGCAACTCGGGGGTTCAATGAGCAGTTCTTC. Its protein product is CAATRGFNEQFF.

This rearrangement joins TRBV5-6 to TRBJ1-5; TRBD1 is a possible D gene (5 bases). CDR1 is SGHDT, CDR2 YYEEEE, per germline. The CDR3 covers 15 residues. Trimming took 0 bases from V and 7 from J, leaving 14 bases between them. The CDR3 spells CASSLGQGEGQPQHF. The CDR3 region has the DNA TGTGCCAGCAGCTTGGGCCAGGGTGAGGGGCAGCCCCAGCATTTT.

This clonotype showed up just a few times. This chain uses TRBV7-9 with TRBJ2-7; TRBD1 is a possible D gene (5 bases). V was cut by 4 bases and J by 2 bases, with 9 bases left in between. The V gene's germline CDR1 is SEHNR and CDR2 FQNEAQ (reference sequence). CDR3 length equals 13 residues. DNA for the CDR3: TGTGCCAGCAGCTGGGGCCGTACCTACGAGCAGTACTTC. It specifies CASSWGRTYEQYF.

In this sample, this clonotype turned up a few times. The gene calls are TRBV20-1 and TRBJ2-7; 10 bases map to TRBD2. Germline trimming cut 3 bases from V and 5 bases from J; bases unmatched to any gene: 7. The CDR3 totals 14 residues. Germline CDR1 and CDR2: DFQATT and SNEGSKA (reference sequence). CDR3 DNA sequence: TGCAGTGCTAGCTCTAGCGGGAGCATCAACGAGCAGTACTTC. This sequence encodes CSASSSGSINEQYF.

This clonotype appeared once. The chain employs TRBV5-1 and TRBJ1-6, with a possible D match to TRBD1 (5 bases). Germline V gives CDR1 SGHRS, CDR2 YFSETQ. The CDR3 has 15 residues. Trimming took off 1 base at V and 8 bases at J, with 13 bases between the two ends. The CDR3 loop is CASSLRWGGDSPLHF. For the CDR3, the DNA is TGCGCCAGCAGCTTGAGGTGGGGGGGTGATTCACCCCTCCACTTT. The full variable domain, completed using reference TRBV5-1 and TRBJ1-6, is KAGVTQTPRYLIKTRGQQVTLSCSPISGHRSVSWYQQTPGQGLQFLFEYFSETQRNKGNFPGRFSGRQFSNSRSEMNVSTLELGDSALYLCASSLRWGGDSPLHFGNGTRLTVT.

The table lists this clonotype with a few counts. The chain links TRBV6-1 to TRBJ2-7; TRBD2 matches 15 bases. This CDR3 is 15 amino acids long. Germline V gene sequence: CDR1 MNHNS, CDR2 SASEGT. Trimming took 6 bases from V and 4 from J; bases not matched to a gene: 4. CDR3 amino acids: CASSHGTSGRYEQYF. DNA for the CDR3: TGTGCCAGCAGCCACGGGACTAGCGGGAGGTACGAGCAGTACTTC.

This clonotype appeared a few times. The chain carries TRBV28 and TRBJ1-5, with unresolved D. The CDR3 totals 16 residues. With 4 bases removed from V and 0 bases from J, the gap between germline ends came to 13 bases. The germline CDR1 and CDR2 sequences are MDHEN and SYDVKM. DNA for the CDR3: TGTGCCAGCAGTTGGGCAGGCCCGCTTAGCAATCAGCCCCAGCATTTT. As protein: CASSWAGPLSNQPQHF.

The V call is TRBV6-5, the J call TRBJ2-3; no definite D call. This CDR3 is 13 amino acids long. CDR1 is MNHEY and CDR2 is SVGAGI in the germline V gene. V was trimmed by 0 bases and J by 7 bases, leaving 8 bases between them. The CDR3 loop is CASSYSTEYTQYF. The DNA of the CDR3 is TGTGCCAGCAGTTACTCGACGGAGTATACGCAGTATTTT.